The T cell receptor (beta chain) under discussion was sequenced for a study of T cells in Graves' hyperthyroidism and ophthalmopathy. Amplified TCR beta CDR3 regions derived from RNA transcripts. Initially, a first-round RT-PCR of the TCR CDR3 employed the HTBI primer set. MiXCR, applied by TCRdb to the multiplex PCR reads, yields one record per CDR3 protein. The top ten clones hold around a quarter of a sample with fewer than 400,000 distinct CDR3 sequences, 15% to 19% of them seen once. This clonotype was counted at least ten times. Its matching antigen is unknown. The CDR3 covers 11 residues. V shed 7 bases and J shed 4 bases, with 11 bases lying between them. Germline CDR1 and CDR2: DFQATT and SNEGSKA (reference sequence). Study results and limitations: Blood also contained most expanded thyroid clonotypes above 0.001. Patients with ophthalmopathy were separated from those with stable hyperthyroidism by a 13 V-J model. Ophthalmopathy prediction by the model preceded onset by a median 6.5 months.

Specimen: blood. The receptor was derived from a woman aged 18 to 35 with Graves' hyperthyroidism that later progressed to Graves' ophthalmopathy. The rearrangement joins TRBV20-1 to TRBJ2-7; no clear D. The CDR3: CSVKDGYEQYF. DNA of the CDR3: TGCAGTGTCAAAGATGGGTACGAGCAGTACTTC.